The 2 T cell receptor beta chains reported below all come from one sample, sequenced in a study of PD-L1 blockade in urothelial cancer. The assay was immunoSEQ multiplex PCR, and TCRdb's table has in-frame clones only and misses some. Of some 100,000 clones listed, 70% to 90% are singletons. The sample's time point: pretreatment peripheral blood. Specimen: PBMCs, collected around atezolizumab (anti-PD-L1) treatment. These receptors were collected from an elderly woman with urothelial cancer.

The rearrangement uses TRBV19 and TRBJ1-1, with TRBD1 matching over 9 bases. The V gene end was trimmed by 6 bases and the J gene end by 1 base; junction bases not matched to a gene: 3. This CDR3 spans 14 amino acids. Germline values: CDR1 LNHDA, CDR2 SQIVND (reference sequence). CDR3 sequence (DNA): TGTGCCAGTAGAACAGGGGGCCGGAACACTGAAGCTTTCTTT. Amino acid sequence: CASRTGGRNTEAFF.

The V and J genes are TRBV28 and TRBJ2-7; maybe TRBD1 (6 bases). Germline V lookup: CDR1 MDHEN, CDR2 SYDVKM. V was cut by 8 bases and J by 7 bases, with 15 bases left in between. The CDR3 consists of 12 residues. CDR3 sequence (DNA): TGTGCCAGCGGGACACTACTTGGGGAGCAGTACTTC. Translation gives CASGTLLGEQYF.